The clone carrying this T cell receptor (beta chain) was found once. The CDR3 has 13 residues. Trimming removed 6 bases at V and 5 bases at J, with 14 bases between. Germline V gene sequence: CDR1 SGHDN, CDR2 FVKESK. The data derive from a study of shared T cell receptors in the human thymus. Assay used: immunoSEQ multiplex PCR; TCRdb lists only in-frame clones, some missing. This table holds about 540,000 clones, 75% to 85% found once. This same sample was also part of a study on human thymus T cells. From that paper: Thymic resections from corrective heart surgery supplied the tissue. Thymic repertoires overlap heavily among unrelated individuals, related research has reported.

Sequenced: thymocytes. The chain joins TRBV14 to TRBJ2-7; the D gene is possibly TRBD1 (6 bases). This clonotype was obtained from a boy less than two years old with a congenital heart defect. This chain's CDR3 is CASRDQDSDEQYF. In DNA, the CDR3 is TGTGCCAGCAGGGATCAGGACAGCGACGAGCAGTACTTC.